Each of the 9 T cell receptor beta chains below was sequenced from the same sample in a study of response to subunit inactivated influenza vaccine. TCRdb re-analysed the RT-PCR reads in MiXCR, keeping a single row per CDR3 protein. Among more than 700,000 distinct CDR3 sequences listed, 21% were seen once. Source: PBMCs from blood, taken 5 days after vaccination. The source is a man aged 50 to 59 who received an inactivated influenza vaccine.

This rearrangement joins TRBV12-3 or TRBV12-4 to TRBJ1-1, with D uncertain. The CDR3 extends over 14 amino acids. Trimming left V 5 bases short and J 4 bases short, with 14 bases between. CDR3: CASSESGSVTEAFF. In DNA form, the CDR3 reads TGTGCCAGCAGTGAGTCGGGATCAGTCACTGAAGCTTTCTTT.

CDR3 nucleotides: TGTGCCATCAGTGAGTCCCGGGGACAGCTATACAATGAGCAGTTCTTC. Translating it yields CAISESRGQLYNEQFF. The chain uses TRBV10-3 and TRBJ2-1, with 7 bases matching TRBD1. In germline, CDR1 is ENHRY, CDR2 SYGVKD. CDR3 length: 16 amino acids. Trimming at V came to 0 bases and at J to 4 bases, leaving 6 bases not matched to a gene.

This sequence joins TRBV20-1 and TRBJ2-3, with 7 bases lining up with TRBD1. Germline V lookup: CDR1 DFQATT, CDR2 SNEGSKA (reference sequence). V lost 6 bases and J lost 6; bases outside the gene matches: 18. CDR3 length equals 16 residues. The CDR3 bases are TGCAGTGCCGAGGGGTCCGAGACAGGGAGTGTCGATACGCAGTATTTT. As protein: CSAEGSETGSVDTQYF.

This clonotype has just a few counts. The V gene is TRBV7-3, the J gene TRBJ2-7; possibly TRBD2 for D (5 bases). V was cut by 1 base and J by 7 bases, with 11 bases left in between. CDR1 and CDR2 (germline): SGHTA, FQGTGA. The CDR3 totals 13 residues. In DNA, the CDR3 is TGTGCCAGCAGCTTAAGTCCTAGCTGGGAGCAGTACTTC. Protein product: CASSLSPSWEQYF.

The CDR3: CAWSLIGTGRDQPQHF. CDR3 DNA: TGTGCCTGGAGCTTAATCGGGACAGGAAGGGATCAGCCCCAGCATTTT. V is TRBV30 and J is TRBJ1-5; TRBD1 matches 8 bases. Germline lookup yields CDR1 GTSNPN and CDR2 SVGIG (reference sequence). Trimming cost V 3 bases and J 5 bases; bases outside gene matches: 12. This CDR3 region has 16 residues. The full variable domain, in which reference TRBV30 and TRBJ1-5 provide the parts outside the CDR3, is SQTIHQWPATLVQPVGSPLSLECTVEGTSNPNLYWYRQAAGRGLQLLFYSVGIGQISSEVPQNLSASRPQDRQFILSSKKLLLSDSGFYLCAWSLIGTGRDQPQHFGDGTRLSIL.

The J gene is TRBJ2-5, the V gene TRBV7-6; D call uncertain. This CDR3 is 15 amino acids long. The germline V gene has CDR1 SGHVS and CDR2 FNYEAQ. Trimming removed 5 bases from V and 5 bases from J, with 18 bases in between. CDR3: CASSPRSKGRETQYF. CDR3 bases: TGTGCCAGCAGCCCCCGAAGTAAGGGTCGGGAGACCCAGTACTTC.

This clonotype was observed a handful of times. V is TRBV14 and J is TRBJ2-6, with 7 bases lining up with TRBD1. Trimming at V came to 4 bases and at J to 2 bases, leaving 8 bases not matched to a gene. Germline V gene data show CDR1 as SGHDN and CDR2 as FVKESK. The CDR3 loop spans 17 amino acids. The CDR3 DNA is TGTGCCAGCAGCCCGTTGGACAGGATTGCTGGGGCCAACGTCCTGACTTTC. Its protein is CASSPLDRIAGANVLTF.

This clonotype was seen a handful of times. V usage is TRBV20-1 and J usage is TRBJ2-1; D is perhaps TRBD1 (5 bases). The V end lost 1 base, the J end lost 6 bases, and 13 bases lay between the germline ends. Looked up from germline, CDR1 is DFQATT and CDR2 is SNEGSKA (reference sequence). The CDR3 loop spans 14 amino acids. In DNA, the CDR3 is TGCAGTGCTAGAGGGTACGACAGTGTCAATGAGCAGTTCTTC. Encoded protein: CSARGYDSVNEQFF.

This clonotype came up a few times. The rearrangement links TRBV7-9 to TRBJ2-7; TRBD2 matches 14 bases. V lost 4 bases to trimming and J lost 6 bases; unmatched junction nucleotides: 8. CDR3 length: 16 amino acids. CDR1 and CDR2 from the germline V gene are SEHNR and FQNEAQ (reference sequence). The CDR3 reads CASSSAPGLAGGEQYF. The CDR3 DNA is TGTGCCAGCAGCTCCGCTCCTGGACTAGCGGGGGGCGAGCAGTACTTC.